The sequence of this T cell receptor beta chain was determined in a study of CD8+CD57+ T cells in acquired aplastic anemia. Study in general: CD4+ and CD8+ cells, once sorted, gave DNA averaging approximately 3 ug.

Patients picked for sequencing had shown CD8+CD57+ cell expansion detected by flow cytometry. The cohort consisted entirely of patients having severe acquired aplastic anemia. Patients were therapy-naive when their blood was sampled. Study findings and constraints: Significance was not reached for CD8+ Simpson's diversity between patients and controls.

This clonotype was seen a few times. Its target is not known. CDR3 and TCR beta VDJ profiling relied on a genomic DNA template. TCRdb ran MiXCR on the reads and lists one entry per CDR3 protein. The repertoire has some 200,000 distinct CDR3 sequences, roughly half of them found once; the top ten carry around a tenth. The CDR3 spans 14 residues. Trimming at V came to 3 bases and at J to 3 bases, leaving 6 bases not matched to a gene. Germline V gene sequence: CDR1 DFQATT, CDR2 SNEGSKA (reference sequence). Specimen: sorted CD4+, CD8+, or CD8+CD57+ T cells (not recorded which) from PBMCs. The genes are TRBV20-1 and TRBJ2-3; TRBD1 matches 7 bases. The receptor comes from a human donor with aplastic anemia. The CDR3 spells CSASRDSQTDTQYF. The CDR3 DNA is TGCAGTGCTAGTAGGGACAGCCAGACAGATACGCAGTATTTT.